The 18 T cell receptor beta chains below were found in one sample sequenced in a study of T cell responses to AZD1222 COVID-19 vaccine. Method: immunoSEQ multiplex PCR; TCRdb's copy keeps in-frame clones and lacks some. The sample has some 130,000 clones, roughly 90% seen once; the top ten hold 1.5% to 2%. Sequenced here: peripheral blood, sampled on day 0 of AZD1222 vaccination. The receptors shown here come from an adult in good health.

V usage is TRBV6-5 and J usage is TRBJ1-5; possible D gene TRBD1, 5 bases. The CDR3 has 13 residues. Germline V CDR1 and CDR2: MNHEY, SVGAGI. Trimming removed 11 bases at V and 0 bases at J, with 11 bases between. The CDR3 DNA is TGTGCCGCGGGGGTATATAGCAATCAGCCCCAGCATTTT. Translated: CAAGVYSNQPQHF.

The rearrangement links TRBV4-3 to TRBJ1-1; D gene uncertain. Trimming removed 5 bases at V and 0 bases at J, with 13 bases between. The CDR3 sequence is 15 residues long. Germline V CDR1 and CDR2: LGHNA, YSLEER. CDR3 region: CASSASRALNTEAFF. The CDR3 nucleotides are TGCGCCAGCAGCGCTTCGAGGGCTTTGAACACTGAAGCTTTCTTT.

CDR3 protein: CASSPPSAGRSNQPQHF. CDR3 DNA: TGTGCCAGCAGTCCCCCCTCTGCGGGAAGAAGCAATCAGCCCCAGCATTTT. The chain carries TRBV6-6 and TRBJ1-5; D unresolved. This CDR3 comprises 17 residues. CDR1 MNHNY and CDR2 SVGAGI come from the germline V gene (reference sequence). V lost 5 bases and J lost 1, with 18 bases in between.

The chain joins TRBV6-2 or TRBV6-3 to TRBJ1-5; D gene unclear. This CDR3 has 11 residues. The V gene's germline CDR1 is MNHEY and CDR2 SVGEGT. V was trimmed by 4 bases and J by 11 bases, leaving 9 bases between them. The CDR3 sequence is CASSSHLTQHF. CDR3 DNA sequence: TGTGCCAGCAGTTCCCATCTAACCCAGCATTTT.

The chain joins TRBV9 to TRBJ1-4; no clear D gene. In germline, CDR1 is SGDLS, CDR2 YYNGEE. The CDR3 extends over 13 amino acids. Trimming took 3 bases from V and 6 from J, leaving 9 bases between them. CDR3 DNA sequence: TGTGCCAGCAGCGGGGGATCGGATGAAAAACTGTTTTTT. Protein sequence: CASSGGSDEKLFF.

The chain employs TRBV5-6 and TRBJ1-4, with 7 bases matching TRBD1. The CDR3 is 14 amino acids. CDR1 and CDR2 (germline): SGHDT, YYEEEE. J lost 4 bases, V lost 4 bases, and 4 bases had no gene match. CDR3 loop: CASSGDSGNEKLFF. The CDR3 DNA is TGTGCCAGCAGCGGGGACAGCGGTAATGAAAAACTGTTTTTT.

This clone was detected a few times. J is TRBJ1-2 and V is TRBV29-1; the D gene is possibly TRBD1 (6 bases). Trimming pared 6 bases from V and 5 bases from J, leaving 10 bases between. CDR1 and CDR2 (germline): SQVTM, ANQGSEA. The CDR3 covers 11 residues. CDR3 amino acids: CSVGRGYGYTF. The CDR3 DNA sequence: TGCAGCGTCGGAAGGGGGTATGGCTACACCTTC.

A single count supports this clone. The V and J genes are TRBV20-1 and TRBJ2-7; D possibly uses TRBD1 or TRBD2 (5 bases each). The CDR3 contains 13 residues. V was clipped by 3 bases and J by 3 bases, with 12 bases between them. CDR1 and CDR2 (germline): DFQATT, SNEGSKA (reference sequence). Written as DNA, the CDR3 is TGCAGTGCTAGTTATGGGGGAGTCTACGAGCAGTACTTC. Protein: CSASYGGVYEQYF.

On this clone itself: The junction shows a germline mismatch at one end, possibly a read error. CDR3 amino acids: CASSIALGTPEAFF. The CDR3 coding sequence is TGTGCCAGTAGCATAGCCCTCGGGACTCCTGAAGCTTTCTTT. The rearrangement joins TRBV19 to TRBJ1-1; tentative D call: TRBD1 (5 bases). The germline gives CDR1 LNHDA, CDR2 SQIVND (reference sequence). This CDR3 is 14 amino acids long.

The V call is TRBV28, the J call TRBJ1-5, with 8 bases matching TRBD1. This CDR3 region has 14 residues. Germline trimming cut 7 bases from V and 7 bases from J; bases unmatched to any gene: 9. CDR1 MDHEN and CDR2 SYDVKM come from the germline V gene. The CDR3 DNA reads as TGTGCCAGCACTCTGACAGGGGCTACCCAGCCCCAGCATTTT. This encodes CASTLTGATQPQHF.

The chain recombines TRBV7-2 with TRBJ2-5; 10 positions agree with TRBD2. CDR3 length: 16 amino acids. Germline assignment: CDR1 SGHTA and CDR2 FQGNSA. With V trimmed by 7 bases and J by 5 bases, 13 bases remained unmatched. The CDR3 nucleotides read TGTGCCAGCACCCCTATAGCGGGAGGTTTTGGGGAGACCCAGTACTTC. Amino acids: CASTPIAGGFGETQYF. The whole variable domain, filled in from reference TRBV7-2 and TRBJ2-5, reads GAGVSQSPSNKVTEKGKDVELRCDPISGHTALYWYRQSLGQGLEFLIYFQGNSAPDKSGLPSDRFSAERTGGSVSTLTIQRTQQEDSAVYLCASTPIAGGFGETQYFGPGTRLLVL.

This clone appeared once. This chain joins TRBV18 and TRBJ1-3, with TRBD1 as a possible D gene (6 bases). CDR1 is KGHSH, CDR2 LQKENI, per germline. The V and J ends lost 4 bases and 0 bases respectively, with 7 bases between them. The CDR3 is made up of 14 amino acids. The CDR3 loop is CASSRGGSGNTIYF. CDR3 DNA sequence: TGTGCCAGCTCACGAGGGGGCTCTGGAAACACCATATATTTT.

This clone has just a few counts. This chain links TRBV19 with TRBJ1-5; no clear D. The CDR3 sequence is 16 residues long. V lost 3 bases and J lost 0, with 12 bases in between. Looked up from germline, CDR1 is LNHDA and CDR2 is SQIVND (reference sequence). DNA for the CDR3: TGTGCCAGTAGTATGGGCCACAGCGGTAGCAATCAGCCCCAGCATTTT. This codes for CASSMGHSGSNQPQHF.

The chain is built from TRBV19 and TRBJ2-7, with unresolved D. V was cut by 5 bases and J by 12 bases, with 14 bases left in between. This CDR3 has 11 residues. CDR1 and CDR2 from the germline V gene are LNHDA and SQIVND (reference sequence). Here the CDR3 reads CASSSGIGVYF. The CDR3 region has the DNA TGTGCCAGTAGTTCTGGTATCGGAGTGTACTTC.

The genes are TRBV5-5 and TRBJ2-3; D may be TRBD1 (6 bases). The CDR3 extends over 14 amino acids. The V and J ends lost 0 bases and 10 bases respectively, with 15 bases between them. CDR1 is SGHKS and CDR2 is YYEKEE in the germline V gene (reference sequence). CDR3 in amino acids: CASSLVLFEGAQYF. CDR3 bases: TGTGCCAGCAGCTTGGTCCTTTTCGAGGGGGCGCAGTATTTT.

The V and J genes are TRBV27 and TRBJ1-1; D is ambiguous. The CDR3 is 17 amino acids. Per germline, CDR1 MNHEY and CDR2 SMNVEV (reference sequence). Between the trimmed V and J ends, which lost 5 bases and 0 bases, there was a span of 19 bases. CDR3 region: CASSLGRKGIMNTEAFF. Here the CDR3 DNA reads TGTGCCAGCAGTCTCGGGCGGAAGGGTATCATGAACACTGAAGCTTTCTTT.

The gene calls are TRBV27 and TRBJ1-5; possibly TRBD1 for D (6 bases). CDR3 length equals 15 residues. The germline CDR1 and CDR2 sequences are MNHEY and SMNVEV (reference sequence). The V gene lost 2 bases and the J gene lost 7 bases, with 15 bases spanning the gap. The CDR3 here is CASSLESGQRQPQHF. The CDR3 coding sequence is TGTGCCAGCAGTTTAGAGTCAGGACAGCGACAGCCCCAGCATTTT.

This clone was seen more than once but under ten times. The chain joins TRBV5-6 to TRBJ1-5; possibly TRBD1 for D (6 bases). The CDR3 totals 15 residues. Germline CDR1 SGHDT, CDR2 YYEEEE. Trimming left V 4 bases short and J 6 bases short, with 17 bases between. For the CDR3, the DNA is TGTGCCAGCAGCCTCAGTGGGGGCGCGGGTCAGCCCCAGCATTTT. This encodes CASSLSGGAGQPQHF.